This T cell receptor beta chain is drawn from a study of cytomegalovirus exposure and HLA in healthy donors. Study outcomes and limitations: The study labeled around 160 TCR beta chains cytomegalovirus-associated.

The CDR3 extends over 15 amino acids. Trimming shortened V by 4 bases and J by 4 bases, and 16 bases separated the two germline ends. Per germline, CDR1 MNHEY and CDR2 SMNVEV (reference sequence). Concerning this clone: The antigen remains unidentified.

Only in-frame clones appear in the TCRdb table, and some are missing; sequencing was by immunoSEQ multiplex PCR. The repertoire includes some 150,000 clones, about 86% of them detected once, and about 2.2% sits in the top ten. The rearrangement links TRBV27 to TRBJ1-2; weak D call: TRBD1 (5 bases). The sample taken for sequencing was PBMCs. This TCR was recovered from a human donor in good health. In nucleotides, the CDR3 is TGTGCCAGCAGTTCGAGTCATCAGGGCGGCTATGGCTACACCTTC. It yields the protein CASSSSHQGGYGYTF.